This TCR beta chain stems from a study of shared clonotypes between healthy human individuals. TCRdb keeps only in-frame clones here, not all; method: immunoSEQ multiplex PCR. The sample holds about 120,000 clones; around two thirds are singletons and the top ten take 20% to 25%. Per germline, CDR1 MDHEN and CDR2 SYDVKM. This CDR3 region has 15 residues. Between the trimmed V and J ends, which lost 4 bases and 7 bases, there was a span of 20 bases. The chain employs TRBV28 and TRBJ2-7; no definite D call. Sequencing was carried out using memory CD8+ T cells sorted from blood. Subset here: CD45RO+ cells pooled with CCR7-negative TemRA cells. The TCR was taken from a woman in her twenties or thirties in good health. The CDR3 loop reads CASSSQVQWSHEQYF. CDR3 DNA sequence: TGTGCCAGCAGTTCCCAAGTCCAGTGGTCGCATGAGCAGTACTTC.